A selection of T cell receptor beta chains follows, all from one sample in a study of blood T cell repertoires in COVID-19. Assay: immunoSEQ multiplex PCR; the TCRdb copy retains only in-frame clones and omits some. The sample holds under 250,000 clones, approximately 90% seen once. The sequenced material came from peripheral blood. These receptors all come from a man aged 55 to 69 with COVID-19, enrolled during active disease. Both conserved end residues are part of each CDR3. Fields, in order: V gene, J gene, D gene, CDR3 length, clone size, CDR3 protein, CDR3 DNA. The D gene is left open where the match is weak. Some rows mark clone size as missing; the rest say once, few, many or name a class of expanded clone.

V gene: TRBV5-1; J gene: TRBJ2-2; D gene: TRBD2; CDR3 length: 15; clone size: -; CDR3 protein: CASSLGSGDTGELFF; CDR3 DNA: TGCGCCAGCAGCTTGGGTAGCGGGGACACCGGGGAGCTGTTTTTT
V gene: TRBV3-1/TRBV3-2; J gene: TRBJ1-1; D gene: -; CDR3 length: 14; clone size: -; CDR3 protein: CASSLERAATEAFF; CDR3 DNA: TGTGCCAGCAGCCTCGAGCGAGCCGCGACTGAAGCTTTCTTT
V gene: TRBV7-2; J gene: TRBJ2-3; D gene: TRBD2; CDR3 length: 15; clone size: -; CDR3 protein: CASRRPGLATDTQYF; CDR3 DNA: TGTGCCAGCAGACGTCCGGGACTAGCAACAGATACGCAGTATTTT
V gene: TRBV7-2; J gene: TRBJ1-4; D gene: TRBD1; CDR3 length: 15; clone size: -; CDR3 protein: CASSSQGGGVEKLFF; CDR3 DNA: TGTGCCAGCAGCTCCCAGGGGGGTGGTGTCGAAAAACTGTTTTTT
V gene: TRBV7-2; J gene: TRBJ2-1; D gene: -; CDR3 length: 11; clone size: -; CDR3 protein: CASSGRHEQFF; CDR3 DNA: TGTGCCAGCAGTGGGAGGCATGAGCAGTTCTTC
V gene: TRBV2; J gene: TRBJ2-5; D gene: TRBD1; CDR3 length: 13; clone size: -; CDR3 protein: CASSRDRAETQYF; CDR3 DNA: TGTGCCAGCAGCCGGGACAGGGCGGAGACCCAGTACTTC
V gene: TRBV10-2; J gene: TRBJ1-2; D gene: -; CDR3 length: 13; clone size: -; CDR3 protein: CASSVAGEYGYTF; CDR3 DNA: TGCGCCAGCAGTGTGGCAGGGGAATATGGCTACACCTTC
V gene: TRBV9; J gene: TRBJ2-7; D gene: -; CDR3 length: 15; clone size: -; CDR3 protein: CASSESQGTSYEQYF; CDR3 DNA: TGTGCCAGCAGCGAATCACAGGGTACCTCCTACGAGCAGTACTTC
V gene: TRBV4-2; J gene: TRBJ2-1; D gene: TRBD1; CDR3 length: 14; clone size: -; CDR3 protein: CASSQTGQTNEQFF; CDR3 DNA: TGTGCCAGCAGCCAAACGGGACAGACAAATGAGCAGTTCTTC
V gene: TRBV7-2; J gene: TRBJ2-3; D gene: TRBD2; CDR3 length: 15; clone size: once; CDR3 protein: CASSLIAGVPDTQYF; CDR3 DNA: TGTGCCAGCAGCTTAATTGCGGGGGTACCAGATACGCAGTATTTT
V gene: TRBV6-2/TRBV6-3; J gene: TRBJ2-5; D gene: TRBD2; CDR3 length: 15; clone size: -; CDR3 protein: CASSMGGRSWETQYF; CDR3 DNA: TGTGCCAGCAGTATGGGCGGGAGGTCTTGGGAGACCCAGTACTTC
V gene: TRBV7-3; J gene: TRBJ2-2; D gene: -; CDR3 length: 12; clone size: -; CDR3 protein: CASSLLTGELFF; CDR3 DNA: TGTGCCAGCAGCTTACTCACCGGGGAGCTGTTTTTT
V gene: TRBV20-1; J gene: TRBJ1-4; D gene: -; CDR3 length: 12; clone size: -; CDR3 protein: CSASLQGEKLFF; CDR3 DNA: TGCAGTGCTAGTCTACAGGGTGAAAAACTGTTTTTT
V gene: TRBV29-1; J gene: TRBJ2-7; D gene: TRBD2; CDR3 length: 15; clone size: -; CDR3 protein: CSVEELLAGGREQYF; CDR3 DNA: TGCAGCGTTGAAGAACTACTAGCGGGAGGACGCGAGCAGTACTTC
V gene: TRBV27; J gene: TRBJ1-2; D gene: -; CDR3 length: 15; clone size: -; CDR3 protein: CASSLGQGSNYGYTF; CDR3 DNA: TGTGCCAGCAGTTTAGGCCAGGGATCTAACTATGGCTACACCTTC
V gene: TRBV5-1; J gene: TRBJ2-1; D gene: TRBD1; CDR3 length: 15; clone size: -; CDR3 protein: CASSYRDRGYNEQFF; CDR3 DNA: TGCGCCAGCAGCTACCGGGACAGGGGCTACAATGAGCAGTTCTTC
V gene: TRBV4-2; J gene: TRBJ1-2; D gene: -; CDR3 length: 19; clone size: -; CDR3 protein: CASSQPLPGRDWEGYGYTF; CDR3 DNA: TGTGCCAGCAGCCAACCTCTCCCCGGGCGGGACTGGGAGGGCTATGGCTACACCTTC
V gene: TRBV29-1; J gene: TRBJ2-2; D gene: TRBD2; CDR3 length: 15; clone size: -; CDR3 protein: CSVGLAASGTGELFF; CDR3 DNA: TGCAGTGTAGGACTAGCCGCGTCGGGCACCGGGGAGCTGTTTTTT
V gene: TRBV4-2; J gene: TRBJ1-4; D gene: TRBD1; CDR3 length: 20; clone size: once; CDR3 protein: CASSQVPPGVTGQGRGKLFF; CDR3 DNA: TGTGCCAGCAGCCAAGTACCACCGGGCGTTACGGGACAGGGAAGGGGAAAACTGTTTTTT
V gene: TRBV3-1/TRBV3-2; J gene: TRBJ2-1; D gene: TRBD2; CDR3 length: 15; clone size: -; CDR3 protein: CASSHSSGSNYEQFF; CDR3 DNA: TGTGCCAGCAGCCACTCTAGCGGGAGTAACTATGAGCAGTTCTTC
V gene: TRBV28; J gene: TRBJ1-2; D gene: TRBD1; CDR3 length: 18; clone size: -; CDR3 protein: CASSLSGTGGVIGYGYTF; CDR3 DNA: TGTGCCAGCAGTTTATCGGGGACAGGGGGCGTGATCGGCTATGGCTACACCTTC
V gene: TRBV18; J gene: TRBJ2-7; D gene: TRBD2; CDR3 length: 15; clone size: -; CDR3 protein: CASSPPMAAGVEQYF; CDR3 DNA: TGTGCCAGCTCACCGCCCATGGCAGCGGGAGTTGAGCAGTACTTC
V gene: TRBV6-2/TRBV6-3; J gene: TRBJ1-2; D gene: -; CDR3 length: 13; clone size: -; CDR3 protein: CASSYGQPYGYTF; CDR3 DNA: TGTGCCAGCAGTTACGGACAGCCTTATGGCTACACCTTC
V gene: TRBV19; J gene: TRBJ2-7; D gene: TRBD1; CDR3 length: 13; clone size: once; CDR3 protein: CASSIDRAYEQYF; CDR3 DNA: TGTGCCAGTAGTATCGACAGGGCCTACGAGCAGTACTTC
V gene: TRBV18; J gene: TRBJ2-1; D gene: TRBD2; CDR3 length: 12; clone size: -; CDR3 protein: CASTLGGNEQFF; CDR3 DNA: TGTGCCAGCACCTTGGGAGGGAATGAGCAGTTCTTC
V gene: TRBV2; J gene: TRBJ1-4; D gene: TRBD1; CDR3 length: 15; clone size: -; CDR3 protein: CASSSDRGAYEKLFF; CDR3 DNA: TGTGCCAGCAGTTCGGACAGGGGCGCTTATGAAAAACTGTTTTTT
V gene: TRBV7-8; J gene: TRBJ2-5; D gene: -; CDR3 length: 14; clone size: once; CDR3 protein: CASIAGFRQETQYF; CDR3 DNA: TGTGCCAGCATCGCAGGCTTTCGACAAGAGACCCAGTACTTC
V gene: TRBV19; J gene: TRBJ2-3; D gene: TRBD2; CDR3 length: 13; clone size: -; CDR3 protein: CASSRTLAGGSVF; CDR3 DNA: TGTGCCAGTAGTAGAACCCTAGCGGGGGGGAGCGTATTT
V gene: TRBV15; J gene: TRBJ1-6; D gene: TRBD1; CDR3 length: 14; clone size: -; CDR3 protein: CATSTGQDGSPLHF; CDR3 DNA: TGTGCCACCAGCACCGGACAGGATGGTTCACCCCTCCACTTT
V gene: TRBV3-1/TRBV3-2; J gene: TRBJ2-2; D gene: -; CDR3 length: 19; clone size: -; CDR3 protein: CASSQSLGERSANTGELFF; CDR3 DNA: TGTGCCAGCAGCCAAAGCTTAGGGGAAAGAAGCGCGAACACCGGGGAGCTGTTTTTT
V gene: TRBV9; J gene: TRBJ1-3; D gene: TRBD1; CDR3 length: 14; clone size: once; CDR3 protein: CASSPTGAGNTIYF; CDR3 DNA: TGTGCCAGCAGCCCGACAGGGGCTGGAAACACCATATATTTT
V gene: TRBV30; J gene: TRBJ2-1; D gene: TRBD1; CDR3 length: 14; clone size: -; CDR3 protein: CAWAGQGASNEQFF; CDR3 DNA: TGTGCCTGGGCGGGACAGGGGGCGAGTAATGAGCAGTTCTTC
V gene: TRBV3-1/TRBV3-2; J gene: TRBJ1-5; D gene: -; CDR3 length: 13; clone size: -; CDR3 protein: CASSQTGNQPQHF; CDR3 DNA: TGTGCCAGCAGCCAAACGGGCAATCAGCCCCAGCATTTT
V gene: TRBV19; J gene: TRBJ1-1; D gene: TRBD1; CDR3 length: 15; clone size: -; CDR3 protein: CASSRPTGGYTEAFF; CDR3 DNA: TGTGCCAGTAGTCGACCGACAGGGGGGTACACTGAAGCTTTCTTT
V gene: TRBV19; J gene: TRBJ1-1; D gene: TRBD1; CDR3 length: 14; clone size: -; CDR3 protein: CASSNRGLGTEAFF; CDR3 DNA: TGTGCCAGTAGTAACAGGGGGCTTGGAACTGAAGCTTTCTTT
V gene: TRBV6-1; J gene: TRBJ1-5; D gene: TRBD1; CDR3 length: 15; clone size: -; CDR3 protein: CASSMDRASNQPQHF; CDR3 DNA: TGTGCCAGCAGTATGGACAGGGCGAGCAATCAGCCCCAGCATTTT
V gene: TRBV7-9; J gene: TRBJ1-4; D gene: -; CDR3 length: 16; clone size: once; CDR3 protein: CASSSDIPAANEKLFF; CDR3 DNA: TGTGCCAGCAGCTCGGACATCCCGGCGGCTAATGAAAAACTGTTTTTT
V gene: TRBV5-1; J gene: TRBJ2-2; D gene: -; CDR3 length: 13; clone size: -; CDR3 protein: CASRGDNTGELFF; CDR3 DNA: TGCGCCAGCAGGGGAGATAACACCGGGGAGCTGTTTTTT
V gene: TRBV5-1; J gene: TRBJ2-1; D gene: TRBD1; CDR3 length: 16; clone size: -; CDR3 protein: CASSAGGGQAHNEQFF; CDR3 DNA: TGCGCCAGCAGCGCCGGTGGGGGACAGGCCCACAATGAGCAGTTCTTC
V gene: TRBV4-1; J gene: TRBJ1-1; D gene: -; CDR3 length: 15; clone size: few; CDR3 protein: CASSQDLGGWSEAFF; CDR3 DNA: TGCGCCAGCAGCCAAGACCTCGGGGGTTGGTCTGAAGCTTTCTTT
V gene: TRBV5-1; J gene: TRBJ2-1; D gene: -; CDR3 length: 15; clone size: -; CDR3 protein: CASSLRQGTYNEQFF; CDR3 DNA: TGCGCCAGCAGCTTAAGGCAGGGAACCTACAATGAGCAGTTCTTC
V gene: TRBV4-1; J gene: TRBJ1-2; D gene: TRBD1; CDR3 length: 16; clone size: few; CDR3 protein: CASSHPSGTGNVGYTF; CDR3 DNA: TGCGCCAGCAGCCACCCCTCCGGGACAGGGAACGTGGGCTACACCTTC
V gene: TRBV5-8; J gene: TRBJ2-1; D gene: TRBD1; CDR3 length: 15; clone size: once; CDR3 protein: CASSLAGQGSDEQFF; CDR3 DNA: TGTGCCAGCAGCTTGGCGGGACAGGGGTCCGATGAGCAGTTCTTC
V gene: TRBV5-4; J gene: TRBJ1-5; D gene: TRBD1; CDR3 length: 16; clone size: -; CDR3 protein: CASSWTGQGSNQPQHF; CDR3 DNA: TGTGCCAGCAGCTGGACGGGACAGGGAAGCAATCAGCCCCAGCATTTT
V gene: TRBV14; J gene: TRBJ2-7; D gene: TRBD2; CDR3 length: 19; clone size: -; CDR3 protein: CASSPRTSGISIVSYEQYF; CDR3 DNA: TGTGCCAGCAGCCCTCGGACTAGCGGGATCAGCATAGTCTCCTACGAGCAGTACTTC
V gene: TRBV18; J gene: TRBJ2-7; D gene: -; CDR3 length: 14; clone size: -; CDR3 protein: CASSPGGANYEQYF; CDR3 DNA: TGTGCCAGCTCACCAGGGGGCGCGAATTACGAGCAGTACTTC
V gene: TRBV3-1/TRBV3-2; J gene: TRBJ2-7; D gene: TRBD1; CDR3 length: 14; clone size: -; CDR3 protein: CASSLGTGPYEQYF; CDR3 DNA: TGTGCCAGCAGCCTTGGGACAGGGCCCTACGAGCAGTACTTC
V gene: TRBV19; J gene: TRBJ2-3; D gene: TRBD2; CDR3 length: 13; clone size: -; CDR3 protein: CASALQRDGTQYF; CDR3 DNA: TGTGCCAGTGCCCTTCAGCGGGATGGTACGCAGTATTTT
V gene: TRBV5-4; J gene: TRBJ2-5; D gene: TRBD2; CDR3 length: 16; clone size: -; CDR3 protein: CASSRAAGVGEETQYF; CDR3 DNA: TGTGCCAGCAGCCGGGCCGCGGGGGTAGGGGAAGAGACCCAGTACTTC
V gene: TRBV4-3; J gene: TRBJ2-1; D gene: TRBD2; CDR3 length: 13; clone size: -; CDR3 protein: CASSQDRGEKQFF; CDR3 DNA: TGCGCCAGCAGCCAAGATCGGGGGGAGAAGCAGTTCTTC
V gene: TRBV18; J gene: TRBJ1-5; D gene: -; CDR3 length: 13; clone size: once; CDR3 protein: CASAQGNNQPQHF; CDR3 DNA: TGTGCCAGCGCTCAGGGGAACAATCAGCCCCAGCATTTT
V gene: TRBV19; J gene: TRBJ2-1; D gene: TRBD2; CDR3 length: 16; clone size: -; CDR3 protein: CASSIYGGRASNEQFF; CDR3 DNA: TGTGCCAGTAGTATATACGGCGGGAGGGCCTCCAATGAGCAGTTCTTC
V gene: TRBV6-5; J gene: TRBJ1-6; D gene: TRBD1; CDR3 length: 16; clone size: -; CDR3 protein: CASSSSGQGNNSPLHF; CDR3 DNA: TGTGCCAGCAGTTCCTCGGGACAGGGGAATAATTCACCCCTCCACTTT
V gene: TRBV2; J gene: TRBJ2-2; D gene: TRBD1; CDR3 length: 15; clone size: few; CDR3 protein: CASRDRQTYTGELFF; CDR3 DNA: TGTGCCAGCAGGGACAGGCAGACTTACACCGGGGAGCTGTTTTTT
V gene: TRBV18; J gene: TRBJ1-1; D gene: -; CDR3 length: 15; clone size: -; CDR3 protein: CASSPEVPPHTEAFF; CDR3 DNA: TGTGCCAGCTCACCAGAGGTTCCCCCCCACACTGAAGCTTTCTTT